Presented here are 20 T cell receptor beta chains from one specimen sequenced in a study of T cell responses to AZD1222 COVID-19 vaccine. Data came from immunoSEQ multiplex PCR; TCRdb stores just in-frame clones and leaves some out. The table lists 180,000 or so clones, 90% to 95% of them singletons, with about 0.64% in the top ten. This sample comprised peripheral blood, obtained on day 0 of AZD1222 vaccination. Every receptor here comes from an adult in good health.

The chain combines TRBV11-3 with TRBJ2-1; 7 bases match TRBD2. Looked up from germline, CDR1 is SGHNT and CDR2 is YENEEA. V shed 4 bases, J shed 1 base, and the junction held 4 bases outside the gene matches. The length of the CDR3 is 15 residues. The CDR3 loop reads CASSSPSGSYNEQFF. DNA of the CDR3: TGTGCCAGCAGCTCCCCTAGCGGATCCTACAATGAGCAGTTCTTC.

This clone appeared once. The genes are TRBV5-4 and TRBJ1-2, with D possibly being TRBD1 (5 bases). The CDR3 contains 14 residues. Between the trimmed V and J ends, which lost 4 bases and 4 bases, there was a span of 14 bases. Germline V gene sequence: CDR1 SGHNT, CDR2 YYREEE (reference sequence). For the CDR3, the DNA is TGTGCCAGCAGCCCACAGGCTGGGACCTATGGCTACACCTTC. It translates to CASSPQAGTYGYTF.

The V call is TRBV7-9, the J call TRBJ1-5; no clear D. Deletions cut 6 bases from V and 4 bases from J, with 10 bases between. Germline-derived CDR1 and CDR2 are SEHNR and FQNEAQ (reference sequence). The CDR3 loop spans 13 amino acids. The CDR3 DNA reads TGTGCCAGCAGGGGATCGCCAAATCAGCCCCAGCATTTT. Protein sequence: CASRGSPNQPQHF.

The chain recombines TRBV27 with TRBJ2-1; the match to TRBD1 covers 11 bases. The CDR3 is 14 amino acids. Looked up from germline, CDR1 is MNHEY and CDR2 is SMNVEV (reference sequence). The ends lost 5 bases at V and 6 bases at J; junction bases unmatched: 3. For the CDR3, the DNA is TGTGCCAGCAGTGGGACAGGGGGGTTCAATGAGCAGTTCTTC. Translated: CASSGTGGFNEQFF.

V is TRBV19 and J is TRBJ2-5; 9 bases are shared with TRBD1. The CDR3 consists of 17 residues. The germline V gene encodes CDR1 LNHDA and CDR2 SQIVND (reference sequence). The V gene end was trimmed by 4 bases and the J gene end by 5 bases; junction bases not matched to a gene: 14. CDR3 amino acids: CASSTGQGRVWWETQYF. As DNA, the CDR3 is TGTGCCAGTAGTACCGGACAGGGGCGGGTTTGGTGGGAGACCCAGTACTTC.

The rearrangement uses TRBV5-1 and TRBJ2-7, with unresolved D. Trimming shortened V by 0 bases and J by 1 base, and 8 bases separated the two germline ends. This CDR3 contains 14 residues. From germline, CDR1 is SGHRS and CDR2 YFSETQ. CDR3 DNA sequence: TGCGCCAGCAGCTTGGAGGCATTTTCCTACGAGCAGTACTTC. Translating gives CASSLEAFSYEQYF.

This clone was detected only once. This chain links TRBV12-3 or TRBV12-4 with TRBJ1-1; D gene ambiguous. Trimming took 1 base from V and 1 from J, leaving 4 bases between them. The CDR3 is 13 residues long. CDR3: CASSLERNTEAFF. In DNA, the CDR3 is TGTGCCAGCAGTTTAGAGAGGAACACTGAAGCTTTCTTT.

This clone has only one observation. The chain joins TRBV10-1 to TRBJ1-4; the D gene is possibly TRBD1 (6 bases). V was clipped by 5 bases and J by 8 bases, with 12 bases between them. The CDR3 is made up of 13 amino acids. The V gene's germline CDR1 is WNHNN and CDR2 SYGVQD (reference sequence). The CDR3 reads CASSMGAGEKLFF. For the CDR3, the DNA is TGCGCCAGCAGTATGGGGGCCGGGGAAAAACTGTTTTTT.

Note on this clone: A junction boundary mismatches the germline segment, possibly from a read error. The gene calls are TRBV11-2 and TRBJ2-7; perhaps D is TRBD1 or TRBD2 (7 bases each). CDR1 is SGHAT, CDR2 FQNNGV, per germline. The CDR3 is 13 residues long. The CDR3 loop reads CASSFNRGGTQEF. As DNA, the CDR3 is TGTGCCAGCAGCTTCAACAGGGGAGGGACACAAGAATTC.

The chain employs TRBV7-5 and TRBJ1-4; TRBD1, the D gene given by the table, was not confirmed from the DNA. TRBV7-5 is listed as a pseudogene. This CDR3 has 13 amino acids. The CDR3 DNA follows: TGTGTCAGAAGCACCAGGGTAGTCGAAAAACTGTTTTTT. Protein product: CVRSTRVVEKLFF.

The chain carries TRBV7-3 and TRBJ1-5, with D possibly TRBD1 on 5 matching bases. V lost 3 bases and J lost 5, with 8 bases in between. Germline CDR1 SGHTA, CDR2 FQGTGA. The CDR3 spans 13 residues. CDR3 DNA: TGTGCCAGCAGCTTGGGGCCCTATCAGCCCCAGCATTTT. Protein product: CASSLGPYQPQHF.

The chain combines TRBV27 with TRBJ1-5, with 8 bases identical to TRBD1. CDR1 and CDR2 (germline): MNHEY, SMNVEV (reference sequence). V gave up 2 bases and J gave up 4 bases; unmatched junction bases: 10. This CDR3 contains 17 residues. The CDR3 DNA follows: TGTGCCAGCAGTTTAAGGTCGCGGACAGGGCTAAATCAGCCCCAGCATTTT. It is translated as CASSLRSRTGLNQPQHF.

The rearrangement links TRBV18 to TRBJ2-1; unclear D gene. The CDR3 has 15 amino acids. V dropped 8 bases and J dropped 5 bases, with 19 bases sitting between them. Per germline, CDR1 KGHSH and CDR2 LQKENI. DNA for the CDR3: TGTGCCAGCCGCCCGGGTGGAAGTACCGACAATGAGCAGTTCTTC. Its translation: CASRPGGSTDNEQFF.

This clone was counted a single time. V and J are TRBV5-1 and TRBJ2-1; the match to TRBD1 covers 10 bases. V lost 3 bases and J lost 9; bases outside the gene matches: 6. Germline loops: CDR1 SGHRS, CDR2 YFSETQ. The CDR3 is 14 residues long. The CDR3 protein is CASSSGTGVGEQFF. DNA of the CDR3: TGCGCCAGCAGCTCCGGGACAGGGGTGGGTGAGCAGTTCTTC.

The chain joins TRBV21-1 to TRBJ2-4; the D call of TRBD1 is as the table states it, not checked on the DNA. TRBV21-1 is a known pseudogene. The length of the CDR3 is 15 residues. Here the CDR3 reads CASSNQGVDKNIQYF. CDR3 DNA sequence: TGTGCCAGCAGCAACCAGGGGGTGGACAAAAACATTCAGTACTTC.

This clone has only one observation. This chain links TRBV6-5 with TRBJ1-2, with TRBD1 as a possible D gene (5 bases). CDR3 length: 12 residues. Germline values: CDR1 MNHEY, CDR2 SVGAGI. With 6 bases removed from V and 8 bases from J, the gap between germline ends came to 13 bases. CDR3 DNA sequence: TGTGCCAGCAGCTCCCGGGACGAGGGCTACACCTTC. It specifies CASSSRDEGYTF.

The chain has TRBV4-1 and TRBJ1-1; D possibly corresponds to TRBD1 (5 bases). V was cut by 2 bases and J by 0 bases, with 13 bases left in between. CDR1 is MGHRA, CDR2 YSYEKL, per germline. The CDR3 has 16 residues. CDR3 sequence: CASSQFLDRLNTEAFF. The CDR3 DNA reads TGCGCCAGCAGCCAATTTCTTGACAGACTGAACACTGAAGCTTTCTTT.

The V and J genes are TRBV15 and TRBJ1-1; TRBD1 matches 8 bases. The V and J ends lost 3 bases and 0 bases, in that order; junction bases with no gene match: 3. Germline CDR1 LNHNV, CDR2 YYDKDF (reference sequence). CDR3 length: 15 residues. CDR3: CATSSDRGLNTEAFF. As DNA, the CDR3 is TGTGCCACCAGCAGCGACAGGGGCCTGAACACTGAAGCTTTCTTT.

This clone came up a few times. The V gene is TRBV19, the J gene TRBJ2-1, with D possibly called TRBD1 or TRBD2 (7 bases each). This CDR3 is built from 16 residues. The germline gives CDR1 LNHDA, CDR2 SQIVND (reference sequence). V lost 6 bases to trimming and J lost 4 bases, with 19 bases between them. CDR3: CASRGGEGGFYNEQFF. CDR3 DNA sequence: TGTGCCAGTAGGGGAGGGGAAGGGGGCTTTTACAATGAGCAGTTCTTC.

The chain combines TRBV19 with TRBJ2-5; weak D call: TRBD2 (5 bases). The CDR3 runs to 17 residues. V lost 5 bases and J lost 2, with 21 bases in between. CDR1 is LNHDA and CDR2 is SQIVND in the germline V gene (reference sequence). The CDR3 is CASSSQLGREGQETQYF. DNA of the CDR3: TGTGCCAGTAGTTCCCAACTAGGTAGGGAAGGACAAGAGACCCAGTACTTC.